A single sample is the source of the 10 T cell receptor beta chains below, sequenced in a study of spatial heterogeneity in lung cancer. A single record per CDR3 protein comes from TCRdb applying MiXCR to the 5' RACE reads. The table has about 110,000 distinct CDR3 sequences, less than 14% seen once. Time point meaning: blood at routine non-recurrence follow-up after resection. The sequencing used PBMCs, collected at follow-up. These receptors all come from a female donor with early-stage non-small cell lung cancer.

The sample holds a few counts of this clonotype. The chain links TRBV24-1 to TRBJ2-2; TRBD2 aligns across 12 bases. Trimming at V came to 4 bases and at J to 3 bases, leaving 2 bases not matched to a gene. The germline V gene has CDR1 KGHDR and CDR2 SFDVKD. The CDR3 is 16 amino acids. The CDR3 DNA is TGTGCCACCAGTGAGTGGACTAGCGGGGACACCGGGGAGCTGTTTTTT. It yields the protein CATSEWTSGDTGELFF.

This clonotype has at least ten counts. The chain recombines TRBV28 with TRBJ2-1; unclear D gene. The germline V and J ends were trimmed by 7 bases and 9 bases, with 19 bases remaining between them. Looked up from germline, CDR1 is MDHEN and CDR2 is SYDVKM. This CDR3 comprises 14 residues. CDR3 protein: CASTRRAQWGEQFF. CDR3 nucleotide sequence: TGTGCCAGCACCAGACGGGCCCAGTGGGGTGAGCAGTTCTTC.

This clonotype was detected a few times. This chain uses TRBV20-1 with TRBJ2-3, with D unclear. Trimming took 0 bases from V and 5 from J, leaving 6 bases between them. This CDR3 comprises 12 residues. Germline V gives CDR1 DFQATT, CDR2 SNEGSKA (reference sequence). CDR3 sequence: CSARDRVDTQYF. DNA for the CDR3: TGCAGTGCTAGAGATCGTGTAGATACGCAGTATTTT.

The V call is TRBV28, the J call TRBJ2-7, with a weak D call TRBD1 (5 bases). This CDR3 region has 15 residues. Trimming pared 4 bases from V and 0 bases from J, leaving 13 bases between. Germline lookup yields CDR1 MDHEN and CDR2 SYDVKM. The CDR3 DNA reads TGTGCCAGCAGTTCGGCAGGGCCGAGCTCCTACGAGCAGTACTTC. This translates into CASSSAGPSSYEQYF.

The table lists this clonotype with a few counts. This chain links TRBV12-3 or TRBV12-4 with TRBJ1-2, with a tentative D call TRBD1 (6 bases). V was cut by 2 bases and J by 4 bases, with 14 bases left in between. CDR3 length: 15 residues. Here the CDR3 DNA reads TGTGCCAGCAGTTTATCGGGACCCAGGGGCTATGGCTACACCTTC. Translation: CASSLSGPRGYGYTF.

V is TRBV5-1 and J is TRBJ1-4; D gene ambiguous. The germline CDR1 and CDR2 sequences are SGHRS and YFSETQ. CDR3 length equals 14 residues. V lost 6 bases and J 1 base, leaving 10 bases between the germline ends. Here the CDR3 reads CASTAWGTNEKLFF. For the CDR3, the DNA is TGCGCCAGCACCGCATGGGGAACTAATGAAAAACTGTTTTTT.

This clonotype was seen more than once but under ten times. The V call is TRBV27, the J call TRBJ2-7; D gene unclear. The germline V gene has CDR1 MNHEY and CDR2 SMNVEV (reference sequence). V was shortened by 6 bases and J by 0 bases, with 9 bases between the two germline ends. CDR3 length: 13 residues. The CDR3: CASRISSSYEQYF. The CDR3 nucleotides read TGTGCCAGCAGGATATCCAGCTCCTACGAGCAGTACTTC.

The V call is TRBV4-1, the J call TRBJ2-1; the D call may be TRBD1 or TRBD2 (5 bases each). V lost 4 bases and J 13 bases, leaving 20 bases between the germline ends. CDR1 and CDR2 from the germline V gene are MGHRA and YSYEKL. The CDR3 spans 14 residues. The DNA of the CDR3 is TGCGCCAGCAGCCGTTCAGCCCTAGCACAGGTTCAGTTCTTC. It encodes CASSRSALAQVQFF.

The genes are TRBV28 and TRBJ1-5, with D hard to call. V was trimmed by 6 bases and J by 5 bases, leaving 11 bases between them. Germline V gives CDR1 MDHEN, CDR2 SYDVKM. The CDR3 runs 13 residues. The CDR3 reads CASSPPLHQPQHF. CDR3 coding DNA: TGTGCCAGCAGCCCTCCCCTGCATCAGCCCCAGCATTTT.

Only a few counts were recorded for this clonotype. This chain uses TRBV5-1 with TRBJ2-7; D call uncertain. Germline V gene sequence: CDR1 SGHRS, CDR2 YFSETQ. The CDR3 spans 15 residues. Trimming removed 2 bases at V and 3 bases at J, with 15 bases between. The DNA for the CDR3 is TGCGCCAGCAGCTTTGGGCACCCAGCTGTCTACGAGCAGTACTTC. Its protein is CASSFGHPAVYEQYF.